This record covers a single TCR beta chain. Data came from immunoSEQ multiplex PCR; TCRdb stores just in-frame clones and leaves some out. The repertoire holds around 68,000 clones, about 97% seen once, with more than 0.25% in the top ten. The sample is drawn from a study of technical replicates of blood from a few donors. V was cut by 5 bases and J by 4 bases, with 12 bases left in between. In germline, CDR1 is LNHDA, CDR2 SQIVND (reference sequence). The CDR3 has 14 amino acids. This chain joins TRBV19 and TRBJ2-1; perhaps TRBD2 as D (5 bases). The sequence was collected from a human donor in good health. The sequencing input was T cells isolated from PBMCs. Here the CDR3 reads CASSQRERYNEQFF. The CDR3 bases are TGTGCCAGTAGTCAAAGGGAGAGGTACAATGAGCAGTTCTTC. Variable domain in full (rest from reference TRBV19 and TRBJ2-1): DGGITQSPKYLFRKEGQNVTLSCEQNLNHDAMYWYRQDPGQGLRLIYYSQIVNDFQKGDIAEGYSVSREKKESFPLTVTSAQKNPTAFYLCASSQRERYNEQFFGPGTRLTVL.